What follows are 10 T cell receptor beta chains derived from one specimen sequenced in a study of monozygotic twins with inflammatory bowel disease. TCRdb reprocessed the 5' RACE reads, with one entry per CDR3 protein and no DNA. The record lists around 97,000 distinct CDR3 sequences, of which the ten most abundant hold 1.9%. The sequenced sample was blood. These receptors all come from a human donor with ulcerative colitis or Crohn's disease, or a healthy co-twin of an affected twin (not recorded which).

CDR3 sequence: CASSPRDPLRDNEQFF. The V gene is TRBV4-2, the J gene TRBJ2-1; no DNA is available, so the TRBD1 call from TCRdb remains unchecked. CDR3 length equals 16 residues. Germline-derived CDR1 and CDR2 are LGHNA and YNFKEQ.

The gene calls are TRBV12-3 or TRBV12-4 and TRBJ1-4. This CDR3 is built from 12 residues. The CDR3 protein is CASSLIPRQLFF.

The chain carries TRBV18 and TRBJ2-5; TCRdb indicates TRBD2, and absent DNA this call remains unverified. Germline CDR1 reads KGHSH; CDR2 reads LQKENI. CDR3 length equals 15 residues. Here the CDR3 reads CASSPVKGLQETQYF.

The chain recombines TRBV5-3 with TRBJ2-5; the TCRdb D gene call, TRBD1, has no DNA to confirm it. TRBV5-3 is identified as an open reading frame with a role that is uncertain. This CDR3 is built from 14 residues. The CDR3: CARSPEGPMKTQYF.

This sequence joins TRBV18 and TRBJ2-3; no DNA is available, so the TRBD1 call from TCRdb remains unchecked. The CDR3 loop spans 17 amino acids. Germline CDR1 is KGHSH and CDR2 is LQKENI. This chain's CDR3 is CASSLIGTGMGTDTQYF.

The chain combines TRBV7-9 with TRBJ1-2. The CDR3 consists of 15 residues. Germline-derived CDR1 and CDR2 are SEHNR and FQNEAQ (reference sequence). This CDR3 is CASSLAGSTNYGYTF.

The rearrangement uses TRBV13 and TRBJ2-5. Per the germline V gene, CDR1 is PRHDT and CDR2 is FYEKMQ (reference sequence). The length of the CDR3 is 16 residues. CDR3 residues: CASSLDRGGDQETQYF.

The chain joins TRBV10-3 to TRBJ1-1; TCRdb indicates TRBD1, and absent DNA this call remains unverified. This CDR3 contains 14 residues. Germline V gene data show CDR1 as ENHRY and CDR2 as SYGVKD. CDR3 protein: CANSGTGGNTEAFF.

This chain joins TRBV7-9 and TRBJ2-6; TCRdb indicates TRBD1, and absent DNA this call remains unverified. Germline assignment: CDR1 SEHNR and CDR2 FQNEAQ (reference sequence). The CDR3 runs 16 residues. The CDR3 protein is CASSLRTGGGANVLTF.

The chain links TRBV6-2 or TRBV6-3 to TRBJ1-6; the TRBD1 assignment by TCRdb is unverifiable without DNA. Per germline, CDR1 MNHEY and CDR2 SVGEGT. This CDR3 contains 13 residues. CDR3 sequence reads: CASSFPGASPLHF.